Each of the 15 T cell receptor beta chains below was sequenced from the same sample in a study of OX40 agonist ivuxolimab in advanced cancers. Assay: immunoSEQ multiplex PCR; the TCRdb copy retains only in-frame clones and omits some. The sample shows roughly 70,000 clones, 88% of them seen only once. Sample: CD4+ or CD8+ T cells sorted from blood, taken in a trial of the OX40 agonist ivuxolimab. The receptors derive from an adult with an advanced solid tumor such as melanoma, head and neck, liver or kidney cancer.

The rearrangement links TRBV18 to TRBJ2-2, with 11 bases identical to TRBD1. Germline CDR1 reads KGHSH; CDR2 reads LQKENI. V lost 3 bases to trimming and J lost 7 bases; unmatched junction nucleotides: 10. The CDR3 has 17 residues. The CDR3 DNA is TGTGCCAGCTCACCCCCCGGGACAGGGGGTATTGTCGGGGAGCTGTTTTTT. Its translation is CASSPPGTGGIVGELFF.

This sequence joins TRBV30 and TRBJ2-2; D may be TRBD2 (6 bases). The CDR3 has 14 amino acids. The germline V gene encodes CDR1 GTSNPN and CDR2 SVGIG (reference sequence). Deletions cut 0 bases from V and 3 bases from J, with 8 bases between. CDR3 protein: CAWSVDYDTGELFF. The DNA of the CDR3 is TGTGCCTGGAGTGTGGACTATGACACCGGGGAGCTGTTTTTT.

CDR3: CAITRGGAENEQFF. Here the CDR3 DNA reads TGTGCCATCACCCGAGGGGGGGCGGAGAATGAGCAGTTCTTC. This chain connects TRBV10-3 to TRBJ2-1, with D tentatively TRBD2 (7 bases). Germline assignment: CDR1 ENHRY and CDR2 SYGVKD. V was clipped by 7 bases and J by 7 bases, with 17 bases between them. The CDR3 consists of 14 residues.

V usage is TRBV10-3 and J usage is TRBJ2-1; 14 bases are a match to TRBD2. V shed 5 bases and J 1 base; nucleotides not matched to a gene: 7. Germline CDR1 is ENHRY and CDR2 is SYGVKD. The CDR3 has 18 residues. CDR3 sequence reads: CAISTGLAGGPSYNEQFF. The CDR3 DNA is TGTGCCATCAGTACCGGACTAGCGGGAGGACCATCCTACAATGAGCAGTTCTTC.

The chain recombines TRBV6-6 with TRBJ2-6; D is ambiguous. This CDR3 contains 12 residues. V lost 4 bases to trimming and J lost 4 bases, with 2 bases between them. Germline V gene sequence: CDR1 MNHNY, CDR2 SVGAGI (reference sequence). The CDR3 DNA reads as TGTGCCAGCAGTTCCGGGGCCAACGTCCTGACTTTC. Translation gives CASSSGANVLTF.

The chain combines TRBV10-3 with TRBJ1-1, with D unresolved. With 10 bases removed from V and 7 bases from J, the gap between germline ends came to 34 bases. Germline V gives CDR1 ENHRY, CDR2 SYGVKD. The CDR3 is 18 residues long. CDR3 region: CATKGDQSEGRGRGEAFF. The CDR3 region has the DNA TGTGCCACCAAAGGTGATCAGTCGGAGGGTCGGGGTCGGGGTGAAGCTTTCTTT.

The sample holds a few counts of this clone. The J gene is TRBJ2-4, the V gene TRBV6-5; D may be TRBD1 (6 bases). The CDR3 is 15 amino acids. CDR1 is MNHEY and CDR2 is SVGAGI in the germline V gene. Trimming took 0 bases from V and 4 from J, leaving 10 bases between them. The CDR3 loop is CASSYSARGKNIQYF. DNA for the CDR3: TGTGCCAGCAGTTACTCGGCCAGGGGTAAAAACATTCAGTACTTC.

This clone was observed a single time. The chain couples TRBV18 to TRBJ1-5; tentatively, D is TRBD1 (6 bases). CDR3 length equals 15 residues. CDR1 is KGHSH, CDR2 LQKENI, per germline. V gave up 2 bases and J gave up 3 bases, with 11 bases separating them. The CDR3 region is CASSPGRGDNQPQHF. The CDR3 nucleotides read TGTGCCAGCTCACCAGGCAGGGGTGACAATCAGCCCCAGCATTTT.

The chain recombines TRBV7-9 with TRBJ2-3; D is uncertain. V dropped 5 bases and J dropped 1 base, with 7 bases sitting between them. Germline V gene lookup returns CDR1 SEHNR and CDR2 FQNEAQ (reference sequence). This CDR3 has 13 residues. The CDR3 DNA follows: TGTGCCAGCAGCCGAGACCGCACAGATACGCAGTATTTT. Its protein is CASSRDRTDTQYF.

The chain has TRBV5-1 and TRBJ2-7; 9 bases agree with TRBD1. This CDR3 is 15 amino acids long. Trimming took 4 bases from V and 5 from J; bases not matched to a gene: 10. Germline V gene data show CDR1 as SGHRS and CDR2 as YFSETQ. This CDR3 is CASSAKDRGSHEQYF. The CDR3, as DNA: TGCGCCAGCAGCGCAAAGGACAGGGGATCCCACGAGCAGTACTTC. Together with reference TRBV5-1 and TRBJ2-7, the CDR3 gives the full variable domain: KAGVTQTPRYLIKTRGQQVTLSCSPISGHRSVSWYQQTPGQGLQFLFEYFSETQRNKGNFPGRFSGRQFSNSRSEMNVSTLELGDSALYLCASSAKDRGSHEQYFGPGTRLTVT.

The V call is TRBV5-3, the J call TRBJ2-7; TRBD2 matches 8 bases. TRBV5-3 is assigned to the ORF class and has an uncertain function. J was trimmed by 6 bases and V by 2 bases; bases with no gene match: 16. The CDR3 covers 17 residues. The CDR3 region is CARSLDPGGPRRSEQYF. The CDR3, as DNA: TGTGCCAGAAGCTTAGACCCGGGAGGGCCGCGAAGAAGCGAGCAGTACTTC.

In its sample, this clone was seen once. This chain uses TRBV27 with TRBJ2-7; perhaps TRBD2 as D (6 bases). Trimming removed 4 bases from V and 3 bases from J, with 22 bases in between. Germline CDR1 MNHEY, CDR2 SMNVEV (reference sequence). CDR3 size: 17 residues. For the CDR3, the DNA is TGTGCCAGCAGTTCCCAATTGGTACTAGCTCGAAACTACGAGCAGTACTTC. Translated, it gives CASSSQLVLARNYEQYF.

The V call is TRBV5-5, the J call TRBJ1-5; 7 bases agree with TRBD1. The V gene end was trimmed by 4 bases and the J gene end by 3 bases; junction bases not matched to a gene: 4. The CDR3 runs 14 residues. Looked up from germline, CDR1 is SGHKS and CDR2 is YYEKEE (reference sequence). The CDR3 region is CASSLGQNNQPQHF. The DNA for the CDR3 is TGTGCCAGCAGCCTGGGACAGAACAATCAGCCCCAGCATTTT.

The chain uses TRBV4-3 and TRBJ2-1; 7 nucleotides match TRBD2. CDR1 is LGHNA, CDR2 YSLEER, per germline. With V trimmed by 1 base and J by 7 bases, 1 base remained unmatched. The CDR3 covers 13 residues. The CDR3 DNA follows: TGCGCCAGCAGCCAAGCGGGGGGTAATGAGCAGTTCTTC. Amino acids: CASSQAGGNEQFF.

The chain has TRBV28 and TRBJ2-3; TRBD1 agrees at 8 bases. The CDR3 is 14 residues long. Germline V gives CDR1 MDHEN, CDR2 SYDVKM. With V trimmed by 6 bases and J by 4 bases, 6 bases remained unmatched. The CDR3 is CASSPRTGSDTQYF. The CDR3 DNA reads TGTGCCAGCAGCCCCCGGACAGGGTCAGATACGCAGTATTTT.